These 30 T cell receptor beta chains share one sample of origin, sequenced in a study of glioma-infiltrating T cells. TCR alpha and beta CDR3 regions were amplified from RNA using iRepertoire nested multiplex PCR. TCRdb re-called the multiplex PCR reads through MiXCR, storing one row per CDR3 protein. The repertoire holds around 190,000 distinct CDR3 sequences, with around 45% as singletons. Sequencing was carried out using glioma tissue, nonneoplastic brain tissue, or PBMCs (not recorded which). Receptors were obtained from a human donor with low-grade glioma or glioblastoma, undergoing nonglioma brain surgery, or in good health (not recorded which).

This clonotype was observed many times. The rearrangement uses TRBV7-2 and TRBJ2-7, with 10 nucleotides matching TRBD2. V was pared by 1 base and J by 9 bases, with 9 bases of the junction left unmatched. Germline assignment: CDR1 SGHTA and CDR2 FQGNSA. The CDR3 loop spans 15 amino acids. The CDR3 sequence is CASSLEGLAGVRQYF. The CDR3, as DNA: TGTGCCAGCAGCTTAGAAGGTCTAGCGGGGGTTCGGCAGTACTTC.

The V call is TRBV6-1, the J call TRBJ2-3; weak D call: TRBD2 (5 bases). This CDR3 is built from 15 residues. Germline-derived CDR1 and CDR2 are MNHNS and SASEGT. V dropped 8 bases and J dropped 0 bases, with 15 bases sitting between them. The CDR3 here is CASGFDGGSTDTQYF. CDR3 DNA: TGTGCCAGCGGATTTGACGGAGGAAGCACAGATACGCAGTATTTT.

Comments on this clonotype: The germline gene is not matched at one end of the junction; a read error may be the cause. The chain couples TRBV12-3 or TRBV12-4 to TRBJ1-2; a possible D gene is TRBD1 (6 bases). CDR3 size: 12 residues. CDR3 sequence reads: CASSTGTMGYAF. CDR3 coding DNA: TGTGCCAGCAGTACAGGGACTATGGGCTACGCCTTC.

This clonotype was seen a handful of times. The chain recombines TRBV3-1 with TRBJ1-6, with a tentative D call TRBD1 (5 bases). CDR1 LGHDT and CDR2 YNNKEL come from the germline V gene (reference sequence). The ends were cut back, 3 bases at V and 7 bases at J, with 13 bases in the middle. This CDR3 comprises 15 residues. The CDR3 bases are TGTGCCAGCAGCCAGCGGTCGACAGAAAATTCACCCCTCCACTTT. Protein product: CASSQRSTENSPLHF.

This clonotype is a singleton in its sample. A much larger clone lies one base from this, so it may be a read error. The J gene is TRBJ2-3, the V gene TRBV6-1, with D perhaps matching TRBD1 or TRBD2 (6 bases each). V lost 7 bases and J lost 4, with 12 bases in between. Looked up from germline, CDR1 is MNHNS and CDR2 is SASEGT. The CDR3 has 13 amino acids. The CDR3 nucleotides read TGTGCCAGCAAATGGAGGGGGTCAGATACGCAGTATTTT. It encodes CASKWRGSDTQYF.

This clonotype was counted a few times. The chain uses TRBV28 and TRBJ2-6; D possibly matches TRBD1 or TRBD2 (6 bases each). Germline assignment: CDR1 MDHEN and CDR2 SYDVKM. The CDR3 has 17 amino acids. V lost 6 bases, J lost 2 bases, and 17 bases lay in between. CDR3 DNA: TGTGCCAGCAGGCCCGAGGTTGGGGGGCCTGGGGCCAACGTCCTGACTTTC. Its translation is CASRPEVGGPGANVLTF.

The V gene is TRBV3-1, the J gene TRBJ1-2; D is undetermined. Trimming took off 2 bases at V and 5 bases at J, with 6 bases between the two ends. Germline V gene sequence: CDR1 LGHDT, CDR2 YNNKEL (reference sequence). The CDR3 is made up of 12 amino acids. The CDR3, as DNA: TGTGCCAGCAGCCAAATAAAGTATGGCTACACCTTC. Its translation: CASSQIKYGYTF.

This clonotype was counted at least ten times. The rearrangement uses TRBV6-1 and TRBJ2-2; maybe TRBD1 (6 bases). Germline CDR1 MNHNS, CDR2 SASEGT. The CDR3 has 13 amino acids. V lost 8 bases to trimming and J lost 4 bases, with 11 bases between them. CDR3 sequence: CASEYRATGELFF. CDR3 sequence (DNA): TGTGCCAGCGAGTACAGGGCCACCGGGGAGCTGTTTTTT.

Comment on this clonotype: This may be a read error: a much more frequent sequence differs by one nucleotide. The V call is TRBV6-2 or TRBV6-3, the J call TRBJ2-5; no clear D gene. Trimming took 4 bases from V and 1 from J, leaving 10 bases between them. The CDR3 is made up of 14 amino acids. Germline CDR1 and CDR2: MNHEY and SVGEGT. CDR3 residues: CASSFPQPQETQYF. The CDR3 nucleotides are TGTGCCAGCAGTTTCCCCCAACCCCAAGAGACCCAGTACTTC.

Details on this clonotype: It may be a read error: a sequence one base away is much more abundant. This sequence joins TRBV18 and TRBJ1-1, with 7 bases identical to TRBD1. Germline CDR1 KGHSH, CDR2 LQKENI. CDR3 size: 15 residues. J lost 9 bases, V lost 5 bases, and 15 bases had no gene match. The CDR3 nucleotides read TGTGCCAGCTCAGCTCGTGGGACAGCCCAACTTAAAGCTTTCTTT. It specifies CASSARGTAQLKAFF. Combining the CDR3 with reference TRBV18 and TRBJ1-1 gives the whole variable domain NAGVMQNPRHLVRRRGQEARLRCSPMKGHSHVYWYRQLPEEGLKFMVYLQKENIIDESGMPKERFSAEFPKEGPSILRIQQVVRGDSAAYFCASSARGTAQLKAFFGQGTRLTVV.

This clonotype was observed a handful of times. The chain couples TRBV5-1 to TRBJ1-5, with 8 bases fitting TRBD1. This CDR3 comprises 16 residues. Trimming took 5 bases from V and 6 from J; bases not matched to a gene: 13. The germline gives CDR1 SGHRS, CDR2 YFSETQ. CDR3 sequence reads: CASSPTPQGAGQPQHF. DNA for the CDR3: TGCGCCAGCAGTCCGACCCCGCAGGGGGCAGGTCAGCCCCAGCATTTT.

Of note for this clonotype: This could be a read error, since a much larger clone is one nucleotide away. The CDR3 loop reads CASSREGYNEQFF. The CDR3 DNA sequence: TGTGCCAGCAGTAGGGAGGGGTACAATGAGCAGTTCTTC. This chain joins TRBV27 and TRBJ2-1; 7 bases match TRBD2. The V and J ends lost 5 bases and 4 bases, in that order; junction bases with no gene match: 2. This CDR3 spans 13 amino acids. Germline V gene data show CDR1 as MNHEY and CDR2 as SMNVEV (reference sequence).

This clonotype has at least ten counts. J is TRBJ2-7 and V is TRBV20-1; 7 bases line up with TRBD1. J lost 0 bases, V lost 3 bases, and 8 bases had no gene match. Germline V gene lookup returns CDR1 DFQATT and CDR2 SNEGSKA (reference sequence). The CDR3 totals 15 residues. The CDR3 region has the DNA TGCAGTGCTAGTAATCCCGGGACAGCCTCCTACGAGCAGTACTTC. Its translation is CSASNPGTASYEQYF.

V is TRBV5-1 and J is TRBJ1-2; no reliable D call. The CDR3 is 12 amino acids. The germline CDR1 and CDR2 sequences are SGHRS and YFSETQ. Trimming cost V 2 bases and J 8 bases, with 10 bases left between them. CDR3 in amino acids: CASSLNAHGYTF. The CDR3 DNA follows: TGCGCCAGCAGCTTAAACGCGCACGGCTACACCTTC. Based on the CDR3 plus reference TRBV5-1 and TRBJ1-2, the full variable domain is KAGVTQTPRYLIKTRGQQVTLSCSPISGHRSVSWYQQTPGQGLQFLFEYFSETQRNKGNFPGRFSGRQFSNSRSEMNVSTLELGDSALYLCASSLNAHGYTFGSGTRLTVV.

In DNA form, the CDR3 reads TGTGCCAGTAGGACAGGAACCCTGTCTAATGAAAAACTGTTTTTT. Translation gives CASRTGTLSNEKLFF. The chain links TRBV19 to TRBJ1-4; maybe TRBD1 (6 bases). The CDR3 is made up of 15 amino acids. V lost 6 bases and J lost 3, with 14 bases in between. CDR1 is LNHDA and CDR2 is SQIVND in the germline V gene (reference sequence).

The V call is TRBV29-1, the J call TRBJ2-7; D gene unclear. The V end lost 3 bases, the J end lost 3 bases, and 9 bases lay between the germline ends. Per the germline V gene, CDR1 is SQVTM and CDR2 is ANQGSEA. The CDR3 has 12 amino acids. The CDR3 nucleotides are TGCAGCGTTGAGATCCGCGGCTACGAGCAGTACTTC. Protein product: CSVEIRGYEQYF.

J is TRBJ2-1 and V is TRBV29-1; 7 positions match TRBD1. V lost 7 bases and J lost 9; bases outside the gene matches: 15. CDR1 is SQVTM and CDR2 is ANQGSEA in the germline V gene. This CDR3 region has 14 residues. This CDR3 is CSGGTAFYGGEQFF. The DNA of the CDR3 is TGCAGCGGTGGGACAGCTTTTTACGGAGGTGAGCAGTTCTTC.

The table lists this clonotype with many counts. The chain carries TRBV5-1 and TRBJ2-3, with 9 nucleotides matching TRBD2. The CDR3 runs 15 residues. Unmatched junction bases numbered 4, after V lost 4 bases and J lost 1 base. Germline V gene lookup returns CDR1 SGHRS and CDR2 YFSETQ. The CDR3 loop is CASSAGTSRTDTQYF. CDR3 nucleotide sequence: TGCGCCAGCAGCGCCGGGACTAGCCGCACAGATACGCAGTATTTT. The variable domain in full, completed from reference TRBV5-1 and TRBJ2-3, reads KAGVTQTPRYLIKTRGQQVTLSCSPISGHRSVSWYQQTPGQGLQFLFEYFSETQRNKGNFPGRFSGRQFSNSRSEMNVSTLELGDSALYLCASSAGTSRTDTQYFGPGTRLTVL.

The table lists this clonotype with many counts. The chain joins TRBV2 to TRBJ1-5; unclear D gene. CDR3 length: 15 amino acids. V lost 3 bases to trimming and J lost 4 bases, with 13 bases between them. The germline gives CDR1 SNHLY, CDR2 FYNNEI. CDR3 residues: CASSERRVGNQPQHF. The CDR3 DNA reads as TGTGCCAGCAGTGAGAGGCGCGTGGGGAATCAGCCCCAGCATTTT.

At least ten counts were recorded for this clonotype. The chain combines TRBV6-1 with TRBJ1-2; perhaps TRBD1 as D (6 bases). The germline V gene encodes CDR1 MNHNS and CDR2 SASEGT. Trimming removed 8 bases at V and 5 bases at J, with 12 bases between. The CDR3 spans 12 residues. The CDR3 is CASRNRVYGYTF. CDR3 DNA: TGTGCCAGCCGGAACAGGGTTTATGGCTACACCTTC.

This clonotype was found a few times. The rearrangement joins TRBV7-2 to TRBJ1-5; a possible D gene is TRBD1 (5 bases). The germline V gene encodes CDR1 SGHTA and CDR2 FQGNSA. V lost 5 bases, J lost 0 bases, and 14 bases lay in between. The CDR3 is 16 residues long. CDR3 bases: TGTGCCAGCAGCCTAAGGGGACGGAATAGCAATCAGCCCCAGCATTTT. As protein: CASSLRGRNSNQPQHF.

This clonotype was picked up one time. A much larger clone is a single base away; this may be a read error. J is TRBJ2-1 and V is TRBV19; D is unclear. The CDR3 runs to 13 residues. The germline V gene has CDR1 LNHDA and CDR2 SQIVND (reference sequence). The CDR3 reads CASSISSYDEQFF. CDR3 DNA sequence: TGTGCCAGTAGTATCAGCTCCTACGATGAGCAGTTCTTC.

A remark on this clonotype: A much larger clonotype is one base distant, so this may be a read error. This chain connects TRBV15 to TRBJ2-5; D is possibly TRBD1 (5 bases). Looked up from germline, CDR1 is LNHNV and CDR2 is YYDKDF (reference sequence). This CDR3 region has 15 residues. Trimming removed 0 bases from V and 10 bases from J, with 18 bases in between. CDR3 DNA: TGTGCCACCAGCAGAGATCAGACAGTCGGTCAGAACCAGTACTTC. This codes for CATSRDQTVGQNQYF. Full variable domain (remainder filled in from reference TRBV15 and TRBJ2-5): DAMVIQNPRYQVTQFGKPVTLSCSQTLNHNVMYWYQQKSSQAPKLLFHYYDKDFNNEADTPDNFQSRRPNTSFCFLDIRSPGLGDTAMYLCATSRDQTVGQNQYFGPGTRLLVL.

Regarding this clonotype: This may be a read error, as it is one base from a much larger clone. The chain employs TRBV2 and TRBJ2-7; D call uncertain. The CDR3 contains 12 residues. The V and J ends lost 4 bases and 2 bases respectively, with 6 bases between them. The germline V gene encodes CDR1 SNHLY and CDR2 FYNNEI. In DNA, the CDR3 is TGTGCCAGCAGTGGGGCGGCCTACGAGCAGTACTTC. Its protein product is CASSGAAYEQYF. The variable domain in full, with the rest retrieved from reference TRBV2 and TRBJ2-7, is EPEVTQTPSHQVTQMGQEVILRCVPISNHLYFYWYRQILGQKVEFLVSFYNNEISEKSEIFDDQFSVERPDGSNFTLKIRSTKLEDSAMYFCASSGAAYEQYFGPGTRLTVT.

This clonotype was counted ten times or more. The V gene is TRBV27, the J gene TRBJ1-1, with TRBD1 as a possible D gene (5 bases). This CDR3 is 13 amino acids long. Germline assignment: CDR1 MNHEY and CDR2 SMNVEV (reference sequence). Trimming removed 3 bases at V and 5 bases at J, with 10 bases between. Here the CDR3 DNA reads TGTGCCAGCAGTTTTGGCAGGGATACTGAAGCTTTCTTT. Protein: CASSFGRDTEAFF.

A note on this clonotype: A much bigger clone sits one base away, suggesting this may be a read error. V usage is TRBV27 and J usage is TRBJ2-3, with 9 nucleotides matching TRBD1. The CDR3 is made up of 14 amino acids. Germline V gives CDR1 MNHEY, CDR2 SMNVEV (reference sequence). Written as DNA, the CDR3 is TGTGCCAGCAGTGTCGGACAGGGGACAGATAAGCAGTATTTT. It codes for CASSVGQGTDKQYF.

V gene TRBV5-1 combines with J gene TRBJ2-3; weak D call: TRBD2 (7 bases). V was cut by 1 base and J by 4 bases, with 13 bases left in between. Germline V gene lookup returns CDR1 SGHRS and CDR2 YFSETQ. The CDR3 covers 15 residues. CDR3 sequence reads: CASSLSGGGADTQYF. Written as DNA, the CDR3 is TGCGCCAGCAGCTTGAGCGGAGGGGGGGCAGATACGCAGTATTTT.

About this clonotype itself: A junction end diverges from the germline sequence, so it may reflect a read error. CDR3: CASSFKTSDSRGSGDTKYF. The CDR3 DNA reads as TGTGCCAGCAGCTTCAAAACCTCAGATTCTAGAGGTTCGGGAGATACGAAGTATTTT. The chain employs TRBV6-2 or TRBV6-3 and TRBJ2-3, with a weak D call TRBD2 (6 bases). This CDR3 comprises 19 residues. Germline values: CDR1 MNHEY, CDR2 SVGEGT.

As to this clonotype: One end of the junction fails to match germline, which may point to a read error. CDR3 residues: CAGSYSGAHRQFF. Here the CDR3 DNA reads TGTGCCGGCAGTTACTCGGGGGCTCACAGGCAGTTCTTC. This rearrangement joins TRBV6-2 or TRBV6-3 to TRBJ2-1; D may be TRBD1 or TRBD2 (6 bases each). CDR1 and CDR2 (germline): MNHEY, SVGEGT. This CDR3 is built from 13 residues.

This clonotype was counted a single time. This may stem from a read error, because a much larger clone lies one nucleotide away. This chain joins TRBV2 and TRBJ1-5; D perhaps matches TRBD1 (6 bases). The germline V gene encodes CDR1 SNHLY and CDR2 FYNNEI. The CDR3 has 14 amino acids. The ends were cut back, 3 bases at V and 5 bases at J, with 11 bases in the middle. CDR3 sequence: CASSDRSGDQPQHF. The CDR3 DNA sequence: TGTGCCAGCAGTGATCGGTCAGGGGATCAGCCCCAGCATTTT.